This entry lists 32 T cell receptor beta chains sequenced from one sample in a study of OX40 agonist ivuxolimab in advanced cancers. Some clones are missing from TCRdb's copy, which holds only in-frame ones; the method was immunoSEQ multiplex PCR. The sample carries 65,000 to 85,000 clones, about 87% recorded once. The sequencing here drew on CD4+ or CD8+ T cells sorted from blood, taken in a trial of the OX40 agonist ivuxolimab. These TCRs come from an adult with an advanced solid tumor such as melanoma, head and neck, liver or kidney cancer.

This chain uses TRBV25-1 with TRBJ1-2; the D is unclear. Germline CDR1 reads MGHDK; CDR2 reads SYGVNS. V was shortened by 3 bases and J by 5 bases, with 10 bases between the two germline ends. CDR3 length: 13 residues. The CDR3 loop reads CASSEPGYYGYTF. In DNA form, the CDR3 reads TGTGCCAGCAGTGAGCCCGGGTATTATGGCTACACCTTC.

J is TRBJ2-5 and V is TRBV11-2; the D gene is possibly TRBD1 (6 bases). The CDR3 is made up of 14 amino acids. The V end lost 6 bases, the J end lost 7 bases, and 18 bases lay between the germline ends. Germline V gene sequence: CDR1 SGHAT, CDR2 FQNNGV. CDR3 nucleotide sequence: TGTGCCAGCAGTCCTGGGGGCCCTCTCGGGACCCAGTACTTC. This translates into CASSPGGPLGTQYF.

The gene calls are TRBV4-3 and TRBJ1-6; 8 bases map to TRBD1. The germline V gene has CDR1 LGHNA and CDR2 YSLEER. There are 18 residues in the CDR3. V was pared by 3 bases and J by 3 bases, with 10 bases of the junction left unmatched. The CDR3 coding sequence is TGCGCCAGCAGCCAGGCGGTAGGGACAGGCGACTATAATTCACCCCTCCACTTT. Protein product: CASSQAVGTGDYNSPLHF.

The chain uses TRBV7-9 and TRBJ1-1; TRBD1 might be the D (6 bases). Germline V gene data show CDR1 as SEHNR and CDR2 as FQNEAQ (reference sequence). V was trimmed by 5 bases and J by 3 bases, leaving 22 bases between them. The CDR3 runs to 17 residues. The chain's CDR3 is CASSPRVGSGADTEAFF. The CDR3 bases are TGTGCCAGCAGCCCTCGAGTGGGTTCGGGGGCGGACACTGAAGCTTTCTTT. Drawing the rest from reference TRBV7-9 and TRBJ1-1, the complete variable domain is DTGVSQNPRHKITKRGQNVTFRCDPISEHNRLYWYRQTLGQGPEFLTYFQNEAQLEKSRLLSDRFSAERPKGSFSTLEIQRTEQGDSAMYLCASSPRVGSGADTEAFFGQGTRLTVV.

In DNA form, the CDR3 reads TGTGCCAGCAGCTTAGCGGGGACGGACTCAGATACGCAGTATTTT. Amino acids: CASSLAGTDSDTQYF. This chain links TRBV11-1 with TRBJ2-3, with D perhaps given as TRBD1 or TRBD2 (5 bases each). V lost 0 bases to trimming and J lost 4 bases, with 11 bases between them. Germline V gene lookup returns CDR1 SGHAT and CDR2 FQDESV (reference sequence). This CDR3 contains 15 residues.

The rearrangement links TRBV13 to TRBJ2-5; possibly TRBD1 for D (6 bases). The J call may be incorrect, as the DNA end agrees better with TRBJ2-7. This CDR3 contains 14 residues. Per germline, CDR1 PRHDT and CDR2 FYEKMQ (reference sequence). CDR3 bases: TGTGCCAGCAGCTTACAGGACAGCTTCTACGAGCAGTACTTC. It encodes CASSLQDSFYEQYF.

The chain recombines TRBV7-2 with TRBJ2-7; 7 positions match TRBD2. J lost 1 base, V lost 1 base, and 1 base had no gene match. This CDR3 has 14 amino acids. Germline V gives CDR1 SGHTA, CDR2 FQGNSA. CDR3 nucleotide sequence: TGTGCCAGCAGCTTAGAAGCGGGGTCCTACGAGCAGTACTTC. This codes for CASSLEAGSYEQYF.

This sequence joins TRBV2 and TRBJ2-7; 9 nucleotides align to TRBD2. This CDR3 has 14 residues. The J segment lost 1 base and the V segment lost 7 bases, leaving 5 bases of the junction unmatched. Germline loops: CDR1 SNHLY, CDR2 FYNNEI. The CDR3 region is CASTALAGSYEQYF. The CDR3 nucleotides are TGTGCCAGCACCGCGCTAGCGGGATCCTACGAGCAGTACTTC.

CDR3 in DNA: TGTGCCAGCAGTGACTCCACCGGGGAGCTGTTTTTT. It yields the protein CASSDSTGELFF. The rearrangement links TRBV27 to TRBJ2-2, with D uncertain. The CDR3 contains 12 residues. The germline CDR1 and CDR2 sequences are MNHEY and SMNVEV (reference sequence). V was shortened by 5 bases and J by 4 bases, with 5 bases between the two germline ends.

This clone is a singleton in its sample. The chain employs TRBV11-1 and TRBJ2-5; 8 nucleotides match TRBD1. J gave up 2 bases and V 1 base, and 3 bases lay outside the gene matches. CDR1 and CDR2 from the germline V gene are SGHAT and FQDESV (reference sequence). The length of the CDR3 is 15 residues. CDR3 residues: CASSLGQGRQETQYF. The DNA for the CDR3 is TGTGCCAGCAGCTTAGGACAGGGGAGGCAAGAGACCCAGTACTTC.

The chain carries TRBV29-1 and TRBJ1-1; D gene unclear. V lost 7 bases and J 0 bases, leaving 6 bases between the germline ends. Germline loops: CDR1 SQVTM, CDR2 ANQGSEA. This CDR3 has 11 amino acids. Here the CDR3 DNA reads TGCAGCGCTACAGTGAACACTGAAGCTTTCTTT. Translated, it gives CSATVNTEAFF.

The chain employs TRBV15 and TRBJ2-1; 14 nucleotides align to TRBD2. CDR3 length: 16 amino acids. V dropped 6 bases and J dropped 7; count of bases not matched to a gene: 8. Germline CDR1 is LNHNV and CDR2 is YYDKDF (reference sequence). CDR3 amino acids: CATRAAGTSGRNEQFF. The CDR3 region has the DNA TGTGCCACCAGAGCCGCCGGGACTAGCGGGAGAAATGAGCAGTTCTTC. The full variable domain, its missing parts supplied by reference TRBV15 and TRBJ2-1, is DAMVIQNPRYQVTQFGKPVTLSCSQTLNHNVMYWYQQKSSQAPKLLFHYYDKDFNNEADTPDNFQSRRPNTSFCFLDIRSPGLGDTAMYLCATRAAGTSGRNEQFFGPGTRLTVL.

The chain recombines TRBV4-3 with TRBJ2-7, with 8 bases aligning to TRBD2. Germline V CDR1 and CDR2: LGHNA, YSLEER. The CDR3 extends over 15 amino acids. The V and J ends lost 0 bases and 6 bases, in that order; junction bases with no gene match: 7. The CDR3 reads CASSQDSGTRGEQYF. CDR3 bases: TGCGCCAGCAGCCAAGACTCCGGGACTAGAGGCGAGCAGTACTTC.

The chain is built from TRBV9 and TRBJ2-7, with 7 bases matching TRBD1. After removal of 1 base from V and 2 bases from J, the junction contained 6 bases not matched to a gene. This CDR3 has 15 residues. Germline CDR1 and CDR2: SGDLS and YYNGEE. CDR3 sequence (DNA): TGTGCCAGCAGCGTAAGTACAGGGGTTCCCTACGAGCAGTACTTC. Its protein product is CASSVSTGVPYEQYF.

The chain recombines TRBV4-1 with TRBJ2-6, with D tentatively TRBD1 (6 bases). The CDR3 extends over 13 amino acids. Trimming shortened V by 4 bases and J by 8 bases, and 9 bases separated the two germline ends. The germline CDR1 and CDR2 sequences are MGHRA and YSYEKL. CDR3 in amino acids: CASSPTGTNVLTF. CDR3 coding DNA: TGCGCCAGCAGCCCGACAGGTACCAACGTCCTGACTTTC.

The CDR3: CASSTYEGTPGVWQYF. DNA of the CDR3: TGTGCCAGCAGCACTTACGAGGGGACGCCAGGGGTGTGGCAGTACTTC. This sequence joins TRBV7-9 and TRBJ2-7; TRBD1 is a possible D gene (6 bases). Germline-derived CDR1 and CDR2 are SEHNR and FQNEAQ (reference sequence). This CDR3 is 16 amino acids long. V shed 5 bases and J shed 9 bases, with 26 bases lying between them.

The CDR3 is CASSIDRERGTDTQYF. Here the CDR3 DNA reads TGTGCCAGTAGTATAGATCGGGAGCGGGGGACAGATACGCAGTATTTT. The chain combines TRBV19 with TRBJ2-3; 8 nucleotides match TRBD2. The CDR3 is made up of 16 amino acids. Losses at the gene ends were 0 bases for V and 3 bases for J; bases not matched to a gene: 5. Germline CDR1 LNHDA, CDR2 SQIVND (reference sequence).

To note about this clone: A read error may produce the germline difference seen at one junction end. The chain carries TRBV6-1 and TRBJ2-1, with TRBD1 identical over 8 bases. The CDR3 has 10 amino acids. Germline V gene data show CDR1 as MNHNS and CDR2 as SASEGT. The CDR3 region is CASRLDRAVF. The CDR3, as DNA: TGTGCCAGCAGACTGGACAGGGCGGTCTTC.

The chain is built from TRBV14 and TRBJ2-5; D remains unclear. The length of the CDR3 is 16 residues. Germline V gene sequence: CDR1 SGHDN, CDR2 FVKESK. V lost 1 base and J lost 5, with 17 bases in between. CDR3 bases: TGTGCCAGCAGCCAAGTAGTCAACCGCAATTGGGAGACCCAGTACTTC. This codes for CASSQVVNRNWETQYF.

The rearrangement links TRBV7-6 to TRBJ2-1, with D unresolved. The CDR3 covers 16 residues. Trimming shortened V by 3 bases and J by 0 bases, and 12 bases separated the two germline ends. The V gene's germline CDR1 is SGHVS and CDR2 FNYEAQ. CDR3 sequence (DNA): TGTGCCAGCAGCTTTCTCAGGCTTAGCTCCTACAATGAGCAGTTCTTC. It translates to CASSFLRLSSYNEQFF.

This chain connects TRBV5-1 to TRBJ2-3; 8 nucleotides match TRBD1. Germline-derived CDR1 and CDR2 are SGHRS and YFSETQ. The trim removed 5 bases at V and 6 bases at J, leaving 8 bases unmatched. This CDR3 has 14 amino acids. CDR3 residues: CASRLQGAMDTQYF. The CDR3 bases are TGCGCCAGCAGGCTCCAGGGGGCCATGGATACGCAGTATTTT.

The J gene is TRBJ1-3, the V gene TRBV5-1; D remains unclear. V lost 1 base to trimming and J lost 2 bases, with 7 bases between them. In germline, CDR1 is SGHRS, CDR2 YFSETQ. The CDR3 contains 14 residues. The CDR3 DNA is TGCGCCAGCAGCTTGACAGAAACTGGAAACACCATATATTTT. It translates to CASSLTETGNTIYF.

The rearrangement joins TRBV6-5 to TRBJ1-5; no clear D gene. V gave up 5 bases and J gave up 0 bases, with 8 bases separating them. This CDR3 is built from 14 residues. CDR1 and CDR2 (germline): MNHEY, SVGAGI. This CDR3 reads CASSTDNSNQPQHF. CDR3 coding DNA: TGTGCCAGCAGTACTGACAATAGCAATCAGCCCCAGCATTTT.

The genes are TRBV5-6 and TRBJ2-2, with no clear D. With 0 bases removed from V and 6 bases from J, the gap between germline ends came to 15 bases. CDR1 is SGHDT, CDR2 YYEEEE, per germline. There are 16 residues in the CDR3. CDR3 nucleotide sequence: TGTGCCAGCAGCTTGGTTCTTCTGGGTTTCGCCGGGGAGCTGTTTTTT. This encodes CASSLVLLGFAGELFF. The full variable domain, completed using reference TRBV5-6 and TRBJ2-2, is DAGVTQSPTHLIKTRGQQVTLRCSPKSGHDTVSWYQQALGQGPQFIFQYYEEEERQRGNFPDRFSGHQFPNYSSELNVNALLLGDSALYLCASSLVLLGFAGELFFGEGSRLTVL.

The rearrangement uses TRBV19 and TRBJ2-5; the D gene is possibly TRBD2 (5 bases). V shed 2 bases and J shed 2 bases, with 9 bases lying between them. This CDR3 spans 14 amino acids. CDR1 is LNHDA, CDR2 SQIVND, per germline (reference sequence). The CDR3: CASSITGVQETQYF. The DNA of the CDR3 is TGTGCCAGTAGTATAACCGGGGTTCAAGAGACCCAGTACTTC.

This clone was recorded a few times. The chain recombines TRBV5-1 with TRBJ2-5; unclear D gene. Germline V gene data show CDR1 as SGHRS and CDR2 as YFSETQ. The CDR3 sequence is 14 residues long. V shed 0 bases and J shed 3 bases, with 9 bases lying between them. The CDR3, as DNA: TGCGCCAGCAGCTTGGGTCCCCAAGAAGAGACCCAGTACTTC. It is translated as CASSLGPQEETQYF. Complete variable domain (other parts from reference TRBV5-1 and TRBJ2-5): KAGVTQTPRYLIKTRGQQVTLSCSPISGHRSVSWYQQTPGQGLQFLFEYFSETQRNKGNFPGRFSGRQFSNSRSEMNVSTLELGDSALYLCASSLGPQEETQYFGPGTRLLVL.

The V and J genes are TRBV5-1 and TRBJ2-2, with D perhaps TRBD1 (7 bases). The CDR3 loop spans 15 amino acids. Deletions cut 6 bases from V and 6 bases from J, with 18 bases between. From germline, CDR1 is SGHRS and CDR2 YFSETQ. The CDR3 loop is CASTPVEGASGELFF. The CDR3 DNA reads TGCGCCAGCACCCCGGTGGAGGGGGCTTCCGGGGAGCTGTTTTTT.

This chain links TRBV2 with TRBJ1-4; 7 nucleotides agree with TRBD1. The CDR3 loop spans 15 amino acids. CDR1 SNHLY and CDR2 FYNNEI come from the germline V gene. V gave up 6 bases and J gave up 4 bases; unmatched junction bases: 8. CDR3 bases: TGTGCCAGCAGGGGAGGGGACAGCTTTAATGAAAAACTGTTTTTT. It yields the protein CASRGGDSFNEKLFF.

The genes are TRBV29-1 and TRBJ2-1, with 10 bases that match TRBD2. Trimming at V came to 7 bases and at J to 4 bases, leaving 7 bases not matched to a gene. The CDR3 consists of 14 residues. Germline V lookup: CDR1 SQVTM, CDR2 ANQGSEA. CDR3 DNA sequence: TGCAGCGGTACCGGGACTAGCGCTTACAATGAGCAGTTCTTC. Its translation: CSGTGTSAYNEQFF.

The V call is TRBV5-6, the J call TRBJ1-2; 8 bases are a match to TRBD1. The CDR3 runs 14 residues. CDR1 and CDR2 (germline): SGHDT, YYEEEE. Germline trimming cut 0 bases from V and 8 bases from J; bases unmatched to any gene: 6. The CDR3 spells CASSLAGRGHGYTF. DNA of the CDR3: TGTGCCAGCAGCTTGGCCGGCAGGGGGCACGGCTACACCTTC. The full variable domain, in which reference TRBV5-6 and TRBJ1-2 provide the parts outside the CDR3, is DAGVTQSPTHLIKTRGQQVTLRCSPKSGHDTVSWYQQALGQGPQFIFQYYEEEERQRGNFPDRFSGHQFPNYSSELNVNALLLGDSALYLCASSLAGRGHGYTFGSGTRLTVV.

The CDR3 region is CASMRLQETQYF. CDR3 in DNA: TGTGCCAGCATGAGGCTTCAAGAGACCCAGTACTTC. This chain links TRBV2 with TRBJ2-5; D is undetermined. The germline V and J ends were trimmed by 7 bases and 2 bases, with 8 bases remaining between them. The CDR3 is made up of 12 amino acids. Germline loops: CDR1 SNHLY, CDR2 FYNNEI.

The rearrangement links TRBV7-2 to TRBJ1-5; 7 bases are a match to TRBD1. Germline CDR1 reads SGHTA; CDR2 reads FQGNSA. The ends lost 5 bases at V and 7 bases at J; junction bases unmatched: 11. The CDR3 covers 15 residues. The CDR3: CASSQGVTGHQPQHF. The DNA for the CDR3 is TGTGCCAGCAGCCAGGGGGTGACGGGCCACCAGCCCCAGCATTTT.